This TCR beta chain is from a study of blood T cells in healthy people across ages. CDR1 and CDR2 from the germline V gene are LGHDT and YNNKEL (reference sequence). This CDR3 has 15 amino acids. With 4 bases removed from V and 1 base from J, the gap between germline ends came to 13 bases. Alongside a J-beta primer mix, a sample-barcoded 5' primer served in a second PCR lasting roughly 7 to 12 cycles. TCRdb re-called the 5' RACE reads through MiXCR, storing one row per CDR3 protein. The sample lists about 570,000 distinct CDR3 sequences, 27% seen once, with roughly 20% in the top ten. Donor samples were obtained from healthy Caucasian individuals from Russia, aged about 6 to 100. Per sample, extraction of total RNA gave at least 5 micrograms in every case.

Sequenced input: blood. The genes are TRBV3-1 and TRBJ2-5; D is possibly TRBD2 (6 bases). This clonotype originated in a woman between 65 and 79 years old in good health. DNA for the CDR3: TGTGCCAGCAGCCCCCAGGCGGGGTTCCAAGAGACCCAGTACTTC. Protein: CASSPQAGFQETQYF.